The 29 T cell receptor beta chains below come from one sample, sequenced in a study of cytomegalovirus exposure and HLA in healthy donors. In the PCR, 60 Vbeta and 13 Jbeta primers were used. Assay: immunoSEQ multiplex PCR; the TCRdb copy retains only in-frame clones and omits some. This sample has under 150,000 clones; 78% occur once, and the top ten carry 2.5% to 3%. Source material: PBMCs. The receptors were gathered from a male donor in good health and CMV-seronegative.

V is TRBV5-4 and J is TRBJ2-3; 16 nucleotides match TRBD2. J was trimmed by 2 bases and V by 4 bases; bases with no gene match: 7. The CDR3 consists of 18 residues. CDR1 is SGHNT and CDR2 is YYREEE in the germline V gene (reference sequence). The CDR3 DNA is TGTGCCAGCAGCCAGGGGACTAGCGGGGGGGGTAACACAGATACGCAGTATTTT. Translating it yields CASSQGTSGGGNTDTQYF.

This clone was detected once. The V gene is TRBV14, the J gene TRBJ2-1; the match to TRBD1 covers 9 bases. Germline CDR1 SGHDN, CDR2 FVKESK. V was pared by 6 bases and J by 4 bases, with 1 base of the junction left unmatched. This CDR3 comprises 13 residues. CDR3 nucleotide sequence: TGTGCCAGCAGTGGACAGGGGTACAATGAGCAGTTCTTC. This codes for CASSGQGYNEQFF.

The chain employs TRBV30 and TRBJ2-2, with 14 bases lining up with TRBD2. Germline CDR1 reads GTSNPN; CDR2 reads SVGIG (reference sequence). The ends lost 2 bases at V and 6 bases at J; junction bases unmatched: 11. This CDR3 comprises 18 residues. CDR3 in amino acids: CAWSNLGLAGGNAGELFF. In nucleotides, the CDR3 is TGTGCCTGGAGTAATCTCGGACTAGCGGGAGGAAACGCCGGGGAGCTGTTTTTT.

On this clone itself: Its ends do not fully match the called genes, so a read error is possible. The chain uses TRBV7-7 and TRBJ2-3; TRBD2 aligns across 9 bases. The CDR3 is 14 residues long. Per the germline V gene, CDR1 is SSHAT and CDR2 is FNYEAQ (reference sequence). CDR3 loop: CASSLGLASDTQYF. DNA of the CDR3: TGTGCTAGCAGCTTGGGACTAGCATCGGATACGCAGTATTTT.

This chain links TRBV21-1 with TRBJ2-7; TRBD1 is taken as the D call from the table, unchecked against the DNA. TRBV21-1 corresponds to a pseudogene. The CDR3 is made up of 16 amino acids. The CDR3 DNA reads TGTGCCAGCAGCGCAATCCCCGGGACAGGGTCCTACGAGCAGTACTTC. Translation: CASSAIPGTGSYEQYF.

The genes are TRBV10-3 and TRBJ2-1, with 12 bases fitting TRBD1. The V segment lost 6 bases and the J segment 3 bases; nucleotides outside the gene matches: 6. This CDR3 region has 16 residues. Per the germline V gene, CDR1 is ENHRY and CDR2 is SYGVKD. CDR3 in DNA: TGTGCCATCAGGGGACAGGGGGCAATTAACTACAATGAGCAGTTCTTC. Its translation is CAIRGQGAINYNEQFF.

The CDR3 sequence: CSVRTGGYEQYF. DNA for the CDR3: TGCAGCGTTCGGACAGGGGGGTACGAGCAGTACTTC. This chain joins TRBV29-1 and TRBJ2-7; 10 nucleotides match TRBD1. The V segment lost 5 bases and the J segment 4 bases; nucleotides outside the gene matches: 2. CDR3 length: 12 amino acids. Germline assignment: CDR1 SQVTM and CDR2 ANQGSEA.

The rearrangement joins TRBV2 to TRBJ1-1; possible D gene TRBD1, 5 bases. The V gene's germline CDR1 is SNHLY and CDR2 FYNNEI. The CDR3 consists of 14 residues. Trimming removed 1 base at V and 6 bases at J, with 12 bases between. The CDR3: CASSEVPQGAEAFF. DNA for the CDR3: TGTGCCAGCAGTGAAGTCCCCCAGGGCGCTGAAGCTTTCTTT.

The CDR3 loop reads CASSLVGAGGTDTQYF. In DNA form, the CDR3 reads TGTGCCAGCAGCTTAGTAGGTGCGGGGGGTACAGATACGCAGTATTTT. This chain uses TRBV7-2 with TRBJ2-3; 8 bases are a match to TRBD2. V lost 1 base to trimming and J lost 3 bases; unmatched junction nucleotides: 6. Germline CDR1 SGHTA, CDR2 FQGNSA. The CDR3 is 16 residues long.

This clone turned up a few times. This sequence joins TRBV7-6 and TRBJ1-5; D may be TRBD1 (5 bases). The CDR3 runs 13 residues. Trimming took off 1 base at V and 7 bases at J, with 8 bases between the two ends. The germline V gene encodes CDR1 SGHVS and CDR2 FNYEAQ. The DNA of the CDR3 is TGTGCCAGCAGCTTAGGGGCAGGGCAGCCCCAGCATTTT. It translates to CASSLGAGQPQHF. Variable domain in full (rest from reference TRBV7-6 and TRBJ1-5): GAGVSQSPRYKVTKRGQDVALRCDPISGHVSLYWYRQALGQGPEFLTYFNYEAQQDKSGLPNDRFSAERPEGSISTLTIQRTEQRDSAMYRCASSLGAGQPQHFGDGTRLSIL.

The rearrangement joins TRBV25-1 to TRBJ2-3; D is uncertain. V lost 3 bases and J 0 bases, leaving 10 bases between the germline ends. The CDR3 sequence is 15 residues long. The V gene's germline CDR1 is MGHDK and CDR2 SYGVNS. CDR3 loop: CASSDRGVSTDTQYF. The CDR3 region has the DNA TGTGCCAGCAGTGATCGCGGAGTTAGCACAGATACGCAGTATTTT.

This clone was seen just once. The rearrangement links TRBV5-1 to TRBJ2-1; D is perhaps TRBD2 (6 bases). The germline gives CDR1 SGHRS, CDR2 YFSETQ. This CDR3 comprises 16 residues. V lost 4 bases and J lost 4, with 18 bases in between. The CDR3 sequence: CASSAIGGGEYNEQFF. For the CDR3, the DNA is TGCGCCAGCAGCGCCATTGGCGGCGGGGAGTACAATGAGCAGTTCTTC.

The chain links TRBV11-2 to TRBJ2-3, with 8 bases matching TRBD2. The V and J ends lost 1 base and 1 base, in that order; junction bases with no gene match: 1. The CDR3 loop spans 15 amino acids. Looked up from germline, CDR1 is SGHAT and CDR2 is FQNNGV. DNA of the CDR3: TGTGCCAGCAGCTTAGCACTAGCGGGCACAGATACGCAGTATTTT. Protein sequence: CASSLALAGTDTQYF.

The chain combines TRBV11-1 with TRBJ2-5; weak D call: TRBD2 (6 bases). Germline lookup yields CDR1 SGHAT and CDR2 FQDESV (reference sequence). Trimming took off 6 bases at V and 0 bases at J, with 14 bases between the two ends. The CDR3 has 15 residues. CDR3 DNA: TGTGCCAGCAGACGAGGACTAACGTACCAAGAGACCCAGTACTTC. Amino acids: CASRRGLTYQETQYF.

The rearrangement joins TRBV7-3 to TRBJ1-1, with 8 nucleotides matching TRBD1. The CDR3 has 17 amino acids. Trimming took 2 bases from V and 1 from J; bases not matched to a gene: 9. CDR1 SGHTA and CDR2 FQGTGA come from the germline V gene. The DNA of the CDR3 is TGTGCCAGCAGCTTAGGGGGTCAGGGGGCCGAGAACACTGAAGCTTTCTTT. Translated: CASSLGGQGAENTEAFF.

The chain links TRBV13 to TRBJ1-2; D gene uncertain. The V gene lost 2 bases and the J gene lost 6 bases, with 10 bases spanning the gap. The CDR3 is 13 residues long. CDR1 PRHDT and CDR2 FYEKMQ come from the germline V gene (reference sequence). The CDR3 sequence is CASSLQQFDGYTF. As DNA, the CDR3 is TGTGCCAGCAGCTTACAACAGTTTGATGGCTACACCTTC.

The CDR3 protein is CASSRKSGSYNSPLHF. The CDR3 DNA reads TGTGCCAGCAGCCGCAAGAGTGGGAGTTATAATTCACCCCTCCACTTT. This rearrangement joins TRBV11-2 to TRBJ1-6; no reliable D call. From germline, CDR1 is SGHAT and CDR2 FQNNGV. The CDR3 length is 16 residues. Trimming took off 5 bases at V and 4 bases at J, with 15 bases between the two ends. Variable domain in full (rest from reference TRBV11-2 and TRBJ1-6): EAGVAQSPRYKIIEKRQSVAFWCNPISGHATLYWYQQILGQGPKLLIQFQNNGVVDDSQLPKDRFSAERLKGVDSTLKIQPAKLEDSAVYLCASSRKSGSYNSPLHFGNGTRLTVT.

V and J are TRBV5-4 and TRBJ2-1, with D maybe TRBD1 (5 bases). With 4 bases removed from V and 2 bases from J, the gap between germline ends came to 16 bases. The CDR3 is 16 amino acids. Per germline, CDR1 SGHNT and CDR2 YYREEE (reference sequence). CDR3 loop: CASSPLGRLTYNEQFF. The DNA of the CDR3 is TGTGCCAGCAGCCCCCTGGGGCGGCTAACCTACAATGAGCAGTTCTTC.

The chain links TRBV7-3 to TRBJ2-5; the D gene is possibly TRBD1 (6 bases). V lost 6 bases and J 5 bases, leaving 13 bases between the germline ends. From germline, CDR1 is SGHTA and CDR2 FQGTGA. There are 13 residues in the CDR3. The CDR3 sequence is CASRNRGGETQYF. Written as DNA, the CDR3 is TGTGCCAGCAGGAACCGAGGGGGTGAGACCCAGTACTTC.

This clone was counted a few times. This chain connects TRBV6-6 to TRBJ2-3; 12 positions agree with TRBD2. This CDR3 spans 14 amino acids. Per the germline V gene, CDR1 is MNHNY and CDR2 is SVGAGI (reference sequence). Losses at the gene ends were 4 bases for V and 5 bases for J; bases not matched to a gene: 1. Here the CDR3 DNA reads TGTGCCAGCAGTTCGGGACTAGCGGGAGATACGCAGTATTTT. This encodes CASSSGLAGDTQYF.

V is TRBV19 and J is TRBJ1-6, with TRBD1 matching 7 bases. The germline V gene has CDR1 LNHDA and CDR2 SQIVND (reference sequence). V lost 4 bases to trimming and J lost 7 bases; unmatched junction nucleotides: 4. The CDR3 runs to 14 residues. In nucleotides, the CDR3 is TGTGCCAGTAGTAAAACAGGGGCCAATTCACCCCTCCACTTT. Translating it yields CASSKTGANSPLHF. The entire variable domain, with the rest obtained from reference TRBV19 and TRBJ1-6, is as follows: DGGITQSPKYLFRKEGQNVTLSCEQNLNHDAMYWYRQDPGQGLRLIYYSQIVNDFQKGDIAEGYSVSREKKESFPLTVTSAQKNPTAFYLCASSKTGANSPLHFGNGTRLTVT.

DNA for the CDR3: TGTGCCAGCAGCAAAGTACAGGGGGGTATCTACTATGGCTACACCTTC. This translates into CASSKVQGGIYYGYTF. This chain links TRBV21-1 with TRBJ1-2; TRBD1, the table's D call, lacks a check against the DNA. TRBV21-1 is designated a pseudogene. This CDR3 has 16 residues.

The CDR3 DNA is TGTGCCAGCAGCTTCAGGGGTCAGCCCCAGCATTTT. Translated, it gives CASSFRGQPQHF. The chain combines TRBV7-2 with TRBJ1-5; weak D call: TRBD1 (6 bases). V was cut by 3 bases and J by 6 bases, with 6 bases left in between. The germline V gene encodes CDR1 SGHTA and CDR2 FQGNSA. The CDR3 sequence is 12 residues long.

This sequence joins TRBV27 and TRBJ1-5; 7 bases are a match to TRBD1. The CDR3 covers 13 residues. The V segment lost 4 bases and the J segment 5 bases; nucleotides outside the gene matches: 2. The germline V gene encodes CDR1 MNHEY and CDR2 SMNVEV (reference sequence). DNA for the CDR3: TGTGCCAGCAGTTGGGACAGATATCAGCCCCAGCATTTT. This encodes CASSWDRYQPQHF.

This rearrangement joins TRBV29-1 to TRBJ2-6, with D uncertain. With 6 bases removed from V and 0 bases from J, the gap between germline ends came to 9 bases. CDR1 is SQVTM and CDR2 is ANQGSEA in the germline V gene. This CDR3 spans 14 amino acids. The CDR3 bases are TGCAGCGTGGTCACGAGCTCTGGGGCCAACGTCCTGACTTTC. This sequence encodes CSVVTSSGANVLTF.

The J gene is TRBJ1-1, the V gene TRBV27; TRBD1 aligns across 10 bases. This CDR3 spans 15 amino acids. Germline CDR1 and CDR2: MNHEY and SMNVEV (reference sequence). J gave up 3 bases and V 5 bases, and 6 bases lay outside the gene matches. The DNA of the CDR3 is TGTGCCAGCAGTCCGGACAGGGGGGGGTACACTGAAGCTTTCTTT. The encoded protein is CASSPDRGGYTEAFF.

This clone was counted once. The gene calls are TRBV7-9 and TRBJ2-3, with a weak D call TRBD1 (6 bases). V was clipped by 5 bases and J by 0 bases, with 15 bases between them. The CDR3 is 16 residues long. Germline V lookup: CDR1 SEHNR, CDR2 FQNEAQ (reference sequence). The CDR3 reads CASSILRTDSTDTQYF. CDR3 bases: TGTGCCAGCAGCATACTTCGGACAGATAGCACAGATACGCAGTATTTT.

V usage is TRBV7-8 and J usage is TRBJ2-2, with TRBD2 identical over 8 bases. V dropped 6 bases and J dropped 2; count of bases not matched to a gene: 17. Germline CDR1 and CDR2: SGHVS and FQNEAQ. The CDR3 is 19 residues long. The CDR3 DNA is TGTGCCAGCAGTCCCCTCAACATAGCGGGAATGGGTAACACCGGGGAGCTGTTTTTT. It translates to CASSPLNIAGMGNTGELFF.

The V gene is TRBV30, the J gene TRBJ2-1, with TRBD2 matching over 7 bases. This CDR3 has 14 residues. The germline CDR1 and CDR2 sequences are GTSNPN and SVGIG (reference sequence). The J segment lost 7 bases and the V segment lost 2 bases, leaving 8 bases of the junction unmatched. The CDR3, as DNA: TGTGCCTGGAGTACCAGCGGGAAAAGGAATGAGCAGTTCTTC. Amino acids: CAWSTSGKRNEQFF. The whole variable domain, remainder taken from reference TRBV30 and TRBJ2-1, is SQTIHQWPATLVQPVGSPLSLECTVEGTSNPNLYWYRQAAGRGLQLLFYSVGIGQISSEVPQNLSASRPQDRQFILSSKKLLLSDSGFYLCAWSTSGKRNEQFFGPGTRLTVL.